Listed here are 24 T cell receptor beta chains from one sample, sequenced in a study of T cells expressing NK-cell markers. TCRdb reprocessed the 5' RACE reads and keeps a single row for each CDR3 protein, giving no DNA. Its table lists about 540,000 distinct CDR3 sequences. Sequencing input: blood T cells: a sorted CD56 or NKG2C T cell subset, CD4+ or CD8+ T cells, or bulk PBMC T cells (not recorded which). Receptors were obtained from a man aged 18 to 35 in good health.

The chain is built from TRBV7-9 and TRBJ1-4; TCRdb names TRBD1, which stays unverified in the absence of DNA. The CDR3 has 14 residues. Germline V CDR1 and CDR2: SEHNR, FQNEAQ (reference sequence). Here the CDR3 reads CASSRDSFLGKLFF.

The chain joins TRBV5-1 to TRBJ2-1; the TCRdb call, TRBD2, lacks DNA for checking. CDR3 length equals 18 residues. The germline V gene has CDR1 SGHRS and CDR2 YFSETQ. The CDR3 sequence is CASSLVLRTSGRVDEQFF.

The chain combines TRBV9 with TRBJ2-3; TCRdb's D call of TRBD2 is untestable without DNA. CDR3 length: 17 amino acids. Germline lookup yields CDR1 SGDLS and CDR2 YYNGEE. CDR3 region: CASSPAGLAGPTDTQYF.

Here the CDR3 reads CSVVGGSGRPSGEQYF. V usage is TRBV29-1 and J usage is TRBJ2-7; TCRdb names TRBD2, which stays unverified in the absence of DNA. This CDR3 contains 16 residues. Per germline, CDR1 SQVTM and CDR2 ANQGSEA.

CDR3 protein: CSDRLAHEQFF. V is TRBV29-1 and J is TRBJ2-1; the TCRdb call, TRBD2, lacks DNA for checking. From germline, CDR1 is SQVTM and CDR2 ANQGSEA. CDR3 length: 11 residues.

The chain is built from TRBV12-3 or TRBV12-4 and TRBJ2-5; absent DNA, TCRdb's TRBD2 call cannot be checked. There are 17 residues in the CDR3. CDR3 amino acids: CASSGSLDSGWGETQYF.

CDR3 loop: CASSFGKDRWPYNEQFF. The chain couples TRBV7-2 to TRBJ2-1; TCRdb's D call of TRBD1 is untestable without DNA. Germline-derived CDR1 and CDR2 are SGHTA and FQGNSA. The CDR3 spans 17 residues.

V gene TRBV12-3 or TRBV12-4 combines with J gene TRBJ1-2; TCRdb gives TRBD1 as the D gene, but with no DNA this cannot be confirmed. CDR3 length: 16 residues. This CDR3 reads CASSYLVSDKSYGYTF.

This sequence joins TRBV10-3 and TRBJ2-1. Germline V gene data show CDR1 as ENHRY and CDR2 as SYGVKD. CDR3 size: 14 residues. This CDR3 is CAIYSGDSYNEQFF.

The chain combines TRBV7-2 with TRBJ2-7; TCRdb designates TRBD2, a call that cannot be tested without DNA. Germline V gene data show CDR1 as SGHTA and CDR2 as FQGNSA. This CDR3 spans 15 amino acids. The CDR3 is CASSSRRLVLYEQYF.

V usage is TRBV10-2 and J usage is TRBJ1-2; TCRdb's D gene call, TRBD1, goes unchecked for lack of DNA. The CDR3 is made up of 15 amino acids. Per germline, CDR1 WSHSY and CDR2 SAAADI. CDR3: CASGDPTGGNYGYTF.

This chain connects TRBV14 to TRBJ2-3; absent DNA, TCRdb's TRBD2 call cannot be checked. The CDR3 totals 17 residues. Germline V lookup: CDR1 SGHDN, CDR2 FVKESK. The CDR3 is CASSQGTAGTSGDTQYF.

The rearrangement uses TRBV7-9 and TRBJ1-4. The length of the CDR3 is 13 residues. The germline gives CDR1 SEHNR, CDR2 FQNEAQ (reference sequence). CDR3 loop: CASSLQPNEKLFF.

This chain uses TRBV6-5 with TRBJ2-5; TCRdb outputs TRBD2, but without DNA this stays unchecked. There are 14 residues in the CDR3. Per the germline V gene, CDR1 is MNHEY and CDR2 is SVGAGI. CDR3 protein: CASSYLPGVGTQYF.

The chain is built from TRBV11-2 and TRBJ2-7. Germline CDR1 SGHAT, CDR2 FQNNGV. This CDR3 region has 17 residues. The CDR3 loop reads CASSLESFGGAFYEQYF.

V usage is TRBV5-1 and J usage is TRBJ1-6. The CDR3 loop spans 13 amino acids. CDR1 and CDR2 from the germline V gene are SGHRS and YFSETQ. This CDR3 is CASSYGNNSPLHF.

The chain joins TRBV9 to TRBJ2-2; TCRdb's D call, TRBD2, is unchecked because there is no DNA. This CDR3 spans 18 amino acids. From germline, CDR1 is SGDLS and CDR2 YYNGEE. The chain's CDR3 is CASSPLAGGIANTGELFF.

V and J are TRBV6-4 and TRBJ2-1; TCRdb gives TRBD2 as the D gene, but with no DNA this cannot be confirmed. CDR1 is MRHNA, CDR2 SNTAGT, per germline. There are 17 residues in the CDR3. This chain's CDR3 is CASSDTLTRGVYNEQFF.

The V and J genes are TRBV5-5 and TRBJ1-2; TCRdb gives TRBD1 as the D gene, but with no DNA this cannot be confirmed. CDR1 is SGHKS and CDR2 is YYEKEE in the germline V gene (reference sequence). This CDR3 region has 18 residues. The CDR3 loop reads CASSFVGTGGFANYGYTF.

V gene TRBV6-2 or TRBV6-3 combines with J gene TRBJ2-7; TCRdb picks TRBD1, but there is no DNA to check that call. This CDR3 contains 14 residues. CDR1 is MNHEY and CDR2 is SVGEGT in the germline V gene. The CDR3 reads CASSPVRDPYEQYF.

The chain employs TRBV12-3 or TRBV12-4 and TRBJ1-1; there is no DNA to check the TCRdb D call of TRBD1. This CDR3 region has 13 residues. CDR3 in amino acids: CASSFPSTGEAFF.

The V gene is TRBV3-1, the J gene TRBJ2-1. The germline gives CDR1 LGHDT, CDR2 YNNKEL (reference sequence). There are 14 residues in the CDR3. The CDR3 loop reads CASSQDRLLHEQFF.

The gene calls are TRBV7-2 and TRBJ2-7; TCRdb gives TRBD1 as the D gene, but with no DNA this cannot be confirmed. Germline CDR1 and CDR2: SGHTA and FQGNSA. CDR3 length equals 11 residues. CDR3 sequence reads: CASSLGQPQYF.

The J gene is TRBJ1-2, the V gene TRBV12-3 or TRBV12-4; TCRdb indicates TRBD1, and absent DNA this call remains unverified. The CDR3 spans 15 residues. The CDR3 protein is CASSFNPWGFDGYTF.